Sequencing of this TCR beta chain was carried out in a study of blood T cell repertoires in COVID-19. Libraries were prepared by immunoSEQ multiplex PCR; TCRdb keeps only in-frame clonotypes and omits some of them. This table has 90,000 to 130,000 clones, approximately 86% appearing once. Germline V lookup: CDR1 MNHNS, CDR2 SASEGT. The CDR3 has 14 residues. The germline V and J ends were trimmed by 5 bases and 1 base, with 11 bases remaining between them. This chain connects TRBV6-1 to TRBJ1-1; no reliable D call. The sequence was collected from a middle-aged man with acute or convalescent COVID-19. Sequenced input: peripheral blood. The CDR3 DNA follows: TGTGCCAGCAGTCCCCGGGAGGAGAACACTGAAGCTTTCTTT. Translation gives CASSPREENTEAFF.